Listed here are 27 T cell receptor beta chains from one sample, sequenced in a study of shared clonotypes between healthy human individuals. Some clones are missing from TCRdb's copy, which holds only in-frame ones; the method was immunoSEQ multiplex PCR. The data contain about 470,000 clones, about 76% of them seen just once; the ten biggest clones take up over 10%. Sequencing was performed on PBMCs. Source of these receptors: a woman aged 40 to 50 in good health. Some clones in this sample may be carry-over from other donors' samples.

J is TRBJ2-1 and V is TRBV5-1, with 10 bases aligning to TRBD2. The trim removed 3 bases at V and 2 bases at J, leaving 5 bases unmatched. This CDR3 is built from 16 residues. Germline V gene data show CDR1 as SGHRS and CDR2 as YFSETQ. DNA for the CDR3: TGCGCCAGCAGCTCCAATAGCGGGAGGACCTACAATGAGCAGTTCTTC. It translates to CASSSNSGRTYNEQFF.

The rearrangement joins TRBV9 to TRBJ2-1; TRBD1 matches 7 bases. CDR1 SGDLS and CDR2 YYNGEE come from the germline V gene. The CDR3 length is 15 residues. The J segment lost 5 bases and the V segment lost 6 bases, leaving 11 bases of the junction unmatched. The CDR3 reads CASTPNRGAHNEQFF. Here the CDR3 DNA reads TGTGCCAGCACCCCGAACAGGGGCGCACACAATGAGCAGTTCTTC.

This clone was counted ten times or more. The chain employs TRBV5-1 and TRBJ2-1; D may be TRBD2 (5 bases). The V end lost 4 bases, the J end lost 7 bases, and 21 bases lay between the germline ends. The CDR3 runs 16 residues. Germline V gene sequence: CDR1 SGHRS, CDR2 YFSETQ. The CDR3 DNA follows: TGCGCCAGCAGCCCGTTCCTCAGCGGAACCGGTAATGAGCAGTTCTTC. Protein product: CASSPFLSGTGNEQFF.

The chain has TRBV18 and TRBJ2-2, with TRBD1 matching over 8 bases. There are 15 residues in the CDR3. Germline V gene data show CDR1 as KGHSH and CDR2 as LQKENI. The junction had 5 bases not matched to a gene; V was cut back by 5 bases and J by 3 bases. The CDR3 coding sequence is TGTGCCAGCTCAGTTGGGACAGGAGACACCGGGGAGCTGTTTTTT. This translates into CASSVGTGDTGELFF.

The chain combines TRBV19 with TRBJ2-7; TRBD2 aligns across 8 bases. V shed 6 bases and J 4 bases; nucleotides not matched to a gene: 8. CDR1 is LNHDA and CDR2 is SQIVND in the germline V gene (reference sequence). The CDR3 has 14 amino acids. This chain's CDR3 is CASSRSGLDYEQYF. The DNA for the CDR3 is TGTGCCAGTAGCCGATCGGGACTAGATTACGAGCAGTACTTC.

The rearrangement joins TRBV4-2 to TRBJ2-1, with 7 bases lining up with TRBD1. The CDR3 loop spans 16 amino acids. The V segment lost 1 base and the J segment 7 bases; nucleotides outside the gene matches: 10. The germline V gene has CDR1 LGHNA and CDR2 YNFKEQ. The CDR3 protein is CASSQVGQEPFNEQFF. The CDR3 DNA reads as TGTGCCAGCAGCCAAGTCGGACAGGAGCCTTTTAATGAGCAGTTCTTC.

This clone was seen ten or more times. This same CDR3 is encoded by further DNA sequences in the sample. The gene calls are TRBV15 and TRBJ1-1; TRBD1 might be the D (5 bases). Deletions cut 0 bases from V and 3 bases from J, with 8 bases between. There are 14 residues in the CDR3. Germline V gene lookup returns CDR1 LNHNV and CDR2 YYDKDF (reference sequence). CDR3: CATSRDLGDTEAFF. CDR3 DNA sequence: TGTGCCACCAGCAGAGATCTAGGGGACACTGAAGCTTTCTTT.

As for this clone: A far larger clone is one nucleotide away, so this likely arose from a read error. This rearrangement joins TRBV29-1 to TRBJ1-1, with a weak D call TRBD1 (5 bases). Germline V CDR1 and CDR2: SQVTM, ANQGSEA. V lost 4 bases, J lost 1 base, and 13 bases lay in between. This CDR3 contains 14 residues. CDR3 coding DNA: TGCAGCGTTGCCTCCAGGGCGTCGAACACTGAAGCTTTCTTT. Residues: CSVASRASNTEAFF.

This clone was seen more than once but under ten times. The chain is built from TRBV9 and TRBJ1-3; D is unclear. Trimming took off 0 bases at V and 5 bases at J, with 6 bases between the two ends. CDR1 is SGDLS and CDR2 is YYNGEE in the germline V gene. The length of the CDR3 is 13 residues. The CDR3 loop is CASSVDWRNTIYF. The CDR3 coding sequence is TGTGCCAGCAGCGTAGACTGGAGAAACACCATATATTTT.

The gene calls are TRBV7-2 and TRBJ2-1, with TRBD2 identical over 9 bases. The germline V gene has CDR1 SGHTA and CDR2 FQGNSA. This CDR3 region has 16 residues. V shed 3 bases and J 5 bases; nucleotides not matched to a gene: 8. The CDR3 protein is CASSFPGGRANNEQFF. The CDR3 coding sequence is TGTGCCAGCAGCTTCCCGGGCGGGAGGGCCAACAATGAGCAGTTCTTC.

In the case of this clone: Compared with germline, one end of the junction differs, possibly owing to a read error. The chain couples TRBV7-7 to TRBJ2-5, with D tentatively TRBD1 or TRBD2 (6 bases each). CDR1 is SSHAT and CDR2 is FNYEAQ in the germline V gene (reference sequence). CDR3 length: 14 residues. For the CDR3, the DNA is TGTGCTAGCAGCCCAACGGGGGCCCAAGAGACCCAGTACTTC. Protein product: CASSPTGAQETQYF.

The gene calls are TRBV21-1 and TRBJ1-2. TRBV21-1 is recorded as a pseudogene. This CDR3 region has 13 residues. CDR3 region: CASNYRGRDGYTF. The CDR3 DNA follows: TGTGCCAGCAACTACCGGGGGCGAGACGGCTACACCTTC.

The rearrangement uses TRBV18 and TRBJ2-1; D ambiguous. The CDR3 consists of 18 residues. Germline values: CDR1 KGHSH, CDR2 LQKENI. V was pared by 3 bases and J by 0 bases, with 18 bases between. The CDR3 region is CASSPRPIGTSSYNEQFF. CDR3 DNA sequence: TGTGCCAGCTCACCCCGACCGATCGGAACGAGCTCCTACAATGAGCAGTTCTTC.

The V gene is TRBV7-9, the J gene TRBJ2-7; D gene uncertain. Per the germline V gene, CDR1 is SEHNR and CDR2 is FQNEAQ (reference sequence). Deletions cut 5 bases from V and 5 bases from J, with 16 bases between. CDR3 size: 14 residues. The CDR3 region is CASSLPSKPHEQYF. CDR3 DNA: TGTGCCAGCAGCCTCCCGTCCAAACCTCACGAGCAGTACTTC. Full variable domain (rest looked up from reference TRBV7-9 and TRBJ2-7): DTGVSQNPRHKITKRGQNVTFRCDPISEHNRLYWYRQTLGQGPEFLTYFQNEAQLEKSRLLSDRFSAERPKGSFSTLEIQRTEQGDSAMYLCASSLPSKPHEQYFGPGTRLTVT.

CDR3 coding DNA: TGTGCCAGCAGCTCCCGGGGGGCAGATACGCAGTATTTT. Protein: CASSSRGADTQYF. The rearrangement uses TRBV13 and TRBJ2-3; TRBD2 matches at 7 bases. Germline V gives CDR1 PRHDT, CDR2 FYEKMQ (reference sequence). Trimming cost V 4 bases and J 4 bases; bases outside gene matches: 2. This CDR3 has 13 amino acids.

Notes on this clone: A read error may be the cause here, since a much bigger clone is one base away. The CDR3 coding sequence is TGTGCCAGCAGCCCAGGACAGGGAGAGACCCAGTACTTC. Translation: CASSPGQGETQYF. The chain recombines TRBV9 with TRBJ2-5; 8 bases are shared with TRBD1. This CDR3 has 13 residues. Germline V gene lookup returns CDR1 SGDLS and CDR2 YYNGEE. The J segment lost 4 bases and the V segment lost 4 bases, leaving 3 bases of the junction unmatched.

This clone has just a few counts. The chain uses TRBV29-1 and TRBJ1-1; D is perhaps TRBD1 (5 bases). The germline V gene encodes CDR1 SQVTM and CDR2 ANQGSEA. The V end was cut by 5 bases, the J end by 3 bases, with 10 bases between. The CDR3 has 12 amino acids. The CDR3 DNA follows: TGCAGCGTTAAGCAGGGAGACACTGAAGCTTTCTTT. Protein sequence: CSVKQGDTEAFF.

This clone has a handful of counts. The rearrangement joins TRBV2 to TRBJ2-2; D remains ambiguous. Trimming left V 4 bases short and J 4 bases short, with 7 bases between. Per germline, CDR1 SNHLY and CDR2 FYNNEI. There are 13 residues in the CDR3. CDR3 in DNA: TGTGCCAGCAGTGTAAGGGCCACCGGGGAGCTGTTTTTT. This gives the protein CASSVRATGELFF.

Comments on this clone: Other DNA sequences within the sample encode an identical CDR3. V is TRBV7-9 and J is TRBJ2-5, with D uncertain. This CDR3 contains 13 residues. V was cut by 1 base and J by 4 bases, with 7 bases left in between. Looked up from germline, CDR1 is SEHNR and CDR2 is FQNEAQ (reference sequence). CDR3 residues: CASSLVGGETQYF. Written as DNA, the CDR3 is TGTGCCAGCAGCTTAGTGGGCGGAGAGACCCAGTACTTC.

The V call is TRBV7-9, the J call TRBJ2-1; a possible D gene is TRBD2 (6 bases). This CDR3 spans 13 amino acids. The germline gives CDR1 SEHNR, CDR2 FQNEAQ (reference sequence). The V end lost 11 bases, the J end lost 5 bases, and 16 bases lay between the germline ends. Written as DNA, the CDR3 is TGTGCCTGGAGGGCAGAAGGGAACAATGAGCAGTTCTTC. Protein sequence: CAWRAEGNNEQFF.

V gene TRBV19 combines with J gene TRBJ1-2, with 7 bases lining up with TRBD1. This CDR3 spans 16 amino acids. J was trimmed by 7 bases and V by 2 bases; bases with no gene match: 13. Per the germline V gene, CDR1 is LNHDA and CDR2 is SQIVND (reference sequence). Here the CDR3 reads CASSIPGRGQRVGYTF. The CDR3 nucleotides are TGTGCCAGTAGTATACCCGGGAGGGGGCAGAGAGTTGGCTACACCTTC.

The CDR3 is CASSLVPDNEQFF. The CDR3 DNA follows: TGCGCCAGCAGCTTGGTGCCAGACAATGAGCAGTTCTTC. The V call is TRBV5-1, the J call TRBJ2-1; D is ambiguous. Trimming pared 0 bases from V and 5 bases from J, leaving 6 bases between. The CDR3 spans 13 residues. Germline CDR1 reads SGHRS; CDR2 reads YFSETQ.

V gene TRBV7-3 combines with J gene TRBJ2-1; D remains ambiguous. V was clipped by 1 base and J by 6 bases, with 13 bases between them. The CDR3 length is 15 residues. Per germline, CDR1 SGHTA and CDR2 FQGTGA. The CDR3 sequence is CASSLKPSQRNEQFF. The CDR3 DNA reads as TGTGCCAGCAGCTTAAAGCCAAGCCAACGCAATGAGCAGTTCTTC.

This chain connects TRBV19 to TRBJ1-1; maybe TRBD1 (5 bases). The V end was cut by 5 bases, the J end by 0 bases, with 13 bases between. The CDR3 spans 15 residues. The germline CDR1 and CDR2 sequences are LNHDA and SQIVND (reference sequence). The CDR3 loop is CASSLGGWMNTEAFF. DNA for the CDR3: TGTGCCAGTAGTCTGGGGGGTTGGATGAACACTGAAGCTTTCTTT.

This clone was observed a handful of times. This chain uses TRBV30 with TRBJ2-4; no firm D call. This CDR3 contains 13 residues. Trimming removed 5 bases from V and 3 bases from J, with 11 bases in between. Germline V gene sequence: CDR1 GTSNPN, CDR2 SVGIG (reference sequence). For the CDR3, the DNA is TGTGCCTGGGAGGCAGACCTCAAAAACATTCAGTACTTC. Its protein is CAWEADLKNIQYF.

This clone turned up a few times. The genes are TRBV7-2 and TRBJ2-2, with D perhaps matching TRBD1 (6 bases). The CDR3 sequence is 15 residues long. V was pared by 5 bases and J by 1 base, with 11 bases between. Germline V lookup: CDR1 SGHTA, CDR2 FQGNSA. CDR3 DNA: TGTGCCAGCAGCCCCAGGGGTAGGAACACCGGGGAGCTGTTTTTT. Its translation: CASSPRGRNTGELFF.

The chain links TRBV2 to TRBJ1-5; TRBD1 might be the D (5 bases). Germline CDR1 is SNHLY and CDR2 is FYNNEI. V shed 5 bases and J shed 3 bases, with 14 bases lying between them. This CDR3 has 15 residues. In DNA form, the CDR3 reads TGTGCCAGCAGTTTCGGGGACCTACACAATCAGCCCCAGCATTTT. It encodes CASSFGDLHNQPQHF.